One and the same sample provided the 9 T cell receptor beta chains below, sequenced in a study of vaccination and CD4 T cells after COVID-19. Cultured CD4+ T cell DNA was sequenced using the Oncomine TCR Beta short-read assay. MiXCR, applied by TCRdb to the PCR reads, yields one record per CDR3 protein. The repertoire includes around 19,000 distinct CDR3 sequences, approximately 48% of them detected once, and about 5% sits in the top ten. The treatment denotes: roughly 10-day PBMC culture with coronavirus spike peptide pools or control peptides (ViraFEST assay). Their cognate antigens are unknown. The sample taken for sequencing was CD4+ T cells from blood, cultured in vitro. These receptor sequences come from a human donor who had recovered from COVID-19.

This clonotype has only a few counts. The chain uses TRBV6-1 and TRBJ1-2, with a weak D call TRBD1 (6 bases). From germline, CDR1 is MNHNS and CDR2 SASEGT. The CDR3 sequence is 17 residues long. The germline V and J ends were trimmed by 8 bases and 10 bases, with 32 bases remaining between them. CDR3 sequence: CASSPFPLTGTKMFYTF. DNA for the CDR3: TGTGCCAGCTCACCTTTCCCTCTCACCGGGACAAAGATGTTCTACACCTTC.

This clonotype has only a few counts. CDR3 sequence: CASSRNTEAFF. CDR3 sequence (DNA): TGCGCCAGCAGCCGGAACACTGAAGCTTTCTTT. The chain employs TRBV10-2 and TRBJ1-1; D uncertain. This CDR3 has 11 residues. The V end lost 6 bases, the J end lost 1 base, and 3 bases lay between the germline ends. Germline-derived CDR1 and CDR2 are WSHSY and SAAADI.

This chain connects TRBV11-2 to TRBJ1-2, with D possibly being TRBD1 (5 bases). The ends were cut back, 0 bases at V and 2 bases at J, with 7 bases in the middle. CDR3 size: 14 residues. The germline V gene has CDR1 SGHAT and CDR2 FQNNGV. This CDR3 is CASSLDRANYGYTF. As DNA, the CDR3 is TGTGCCAGCAGCTTAGACAGGGCCAACTATGGCTACACCTTC.

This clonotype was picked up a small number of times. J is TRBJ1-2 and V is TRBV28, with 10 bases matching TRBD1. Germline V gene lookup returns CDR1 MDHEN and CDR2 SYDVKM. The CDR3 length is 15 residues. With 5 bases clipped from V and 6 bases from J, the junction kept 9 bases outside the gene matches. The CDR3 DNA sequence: TGTGCCAGCAGTCCCGCCGGGACAGGGGATGATGGCTACACCTTC. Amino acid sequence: CASSPAGTGDDGYTF.

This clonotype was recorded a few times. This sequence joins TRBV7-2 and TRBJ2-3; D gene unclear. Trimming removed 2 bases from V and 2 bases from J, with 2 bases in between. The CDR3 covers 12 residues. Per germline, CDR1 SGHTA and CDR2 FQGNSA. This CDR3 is CASSLYTDTQYF. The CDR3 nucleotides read TGTGCCAGCAGCTTATACACAGATACGCAGTATTTT. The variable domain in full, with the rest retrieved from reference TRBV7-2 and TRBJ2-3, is GAGVSQSPSNKVTEKGKDVELRCDPISGHTALYWYRQSLGQGLEFLIYFQGNSAPDKSGLPSDRFSAERTGGSVSTLTIQRTQQEDSAVYLCASSLYTDTQYFGPGTRLTVL.

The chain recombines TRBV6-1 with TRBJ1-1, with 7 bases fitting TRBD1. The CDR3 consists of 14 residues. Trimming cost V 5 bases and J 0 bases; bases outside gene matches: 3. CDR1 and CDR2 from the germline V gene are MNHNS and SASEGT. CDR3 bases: TGTGCCAGCAGTAAGACAGGGATGAACACTGAAGCTTTCTTT. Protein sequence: CASSKTGMNTEAFF.

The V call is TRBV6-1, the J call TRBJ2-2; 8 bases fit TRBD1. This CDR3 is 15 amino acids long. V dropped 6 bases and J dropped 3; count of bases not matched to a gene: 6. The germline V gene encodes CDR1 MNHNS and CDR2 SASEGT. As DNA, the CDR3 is TGTGCCAGCAGACAACAGGGGGGAGACACCGGGGAGCTGTTTTTT. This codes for CASRQQGGDTGELFF.

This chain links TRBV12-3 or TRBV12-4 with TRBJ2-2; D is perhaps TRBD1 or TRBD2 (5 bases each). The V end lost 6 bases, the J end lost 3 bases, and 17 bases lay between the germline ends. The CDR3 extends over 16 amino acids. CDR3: CASSFLGPPDTGELFF. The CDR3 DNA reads TGTGCCAGCAGCTTCCTGGGACCGCCGGACACCGGGGAGCTGTTTTTT.

CDR3 amino acids: CSVEVGGPTDTQYF. CDR3 DNA sequence: TGCAGCGTTGAAGTTGGAGGGCCTACAGATACGCAGTATTTT. V gene TRBV29-1 combines with J gene TRBJ2-3; D is perhaps TRBD2 (6 bases). This CDR3 is built from 14 residues. In germline, CDR1 is SQVTM, CDR2 ANQGSEA. V gave up 1 base and J gave up 3 bases, with 11 bases separating them.